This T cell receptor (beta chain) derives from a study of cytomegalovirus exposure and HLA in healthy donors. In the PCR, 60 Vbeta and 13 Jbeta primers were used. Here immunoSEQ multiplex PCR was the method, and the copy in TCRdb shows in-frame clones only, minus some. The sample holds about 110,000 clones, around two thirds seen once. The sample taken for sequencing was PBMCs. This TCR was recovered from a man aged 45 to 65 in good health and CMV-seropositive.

The CDR3 here is CASSHDGSPTDTQYF. CDR3 nucleotide sequence: TGCGCCAGCAGCCATGACGGGTCCCCCACAGATACGCAGTATTTT. The chain employs TRBV4-1 and TRBJ2-3; unclear D gene. V was clipped by 3 bases and J by 2 bases, with 12 bases between them. The CDR3 extends over 15 amino acids. The germline V gene has CDR1 MGHRA and CDR2 YSYEKL.